The text below deals with one T cell receptor (beta chain). The sample belongs to a study of T cell responses to AZD1222 COVID-19 vaccine. The data were produced by immunoSEQ multiplex PCR, yet TCRdb's version contains in-frame clones alone and is incomplete. The sample carries 150,000 to 200,000 clones, approximately 90% recorded once. The length of the CDR3 is 15 residues. The sequences come from peripheral blood, collected 28 days after the second dose of the MenACWY control vaccine. The chain carries TRBV21-1 and TRBJ2-7; the table's D call, TRBD2, has no DNA check behind it. TRBV21-1 is a pseudogene locus. The sequence was collected from an adult who received the MenACWY meningococcal vaccine as a control. The CDR3 sequence is CASSKARWEGYEQYF. CDR3 DNA: TGTGCCAGCAGCAAAGCTCGCTGGGAGGGGTACGAGCAGTACTTC.